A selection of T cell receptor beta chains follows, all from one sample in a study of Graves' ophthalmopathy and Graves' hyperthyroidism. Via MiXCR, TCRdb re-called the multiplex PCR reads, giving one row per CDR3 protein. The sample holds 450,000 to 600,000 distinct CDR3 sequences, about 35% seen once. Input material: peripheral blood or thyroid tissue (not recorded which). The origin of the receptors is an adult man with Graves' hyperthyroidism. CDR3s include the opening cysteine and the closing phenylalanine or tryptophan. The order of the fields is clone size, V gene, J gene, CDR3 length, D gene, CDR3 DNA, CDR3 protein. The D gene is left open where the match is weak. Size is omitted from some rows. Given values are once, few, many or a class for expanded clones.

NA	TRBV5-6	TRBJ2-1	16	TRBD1	TGTGCCAGCAGCGCCAGGACAGGGGCCGTCATTGGTGAGCAGTTCTTC	CASSARTGAVIGEQFF
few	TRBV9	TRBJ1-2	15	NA	TGTGCCAGCAGCGTAGGGGTTGGCAGGGACTATGGCTACACCTTC	CASSVGVGRDYGYTF
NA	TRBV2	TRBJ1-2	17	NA	TGTGCCAGCACACCACCCCCCCCCCCAGCGGGGTTCTATGGCTACACCTTC	CASTPPPPPAGFYGYTF
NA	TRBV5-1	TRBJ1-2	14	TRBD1	TGCGCCAGCAGCTTCAGGGGGCAGGGTGGTGGCTACACCTTC	CASSFRGQGGGYTF
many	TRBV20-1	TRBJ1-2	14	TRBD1	TGCAGTACTAACAGGGGGTTGCGAACAAATGGCTACACCTTC	CSTNRGLRTNGYTF
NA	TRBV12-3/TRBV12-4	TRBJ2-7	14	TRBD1	TGTGCCAGCAGCCCTGGAGGGACAGGGGACGAGCAGTACTTC	CASSPGGTGDEQYF
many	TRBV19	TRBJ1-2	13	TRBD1	TGTGCCAGTAGTATACGGACAGGGGATGGCTACACCTTC	CASSIRTGDGYTF
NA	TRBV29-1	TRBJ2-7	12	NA	TGCAGCGTTGTACTCCACTCCTACGAGCAGTACTTC	CSVVLHSYEQYF
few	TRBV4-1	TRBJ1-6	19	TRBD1	TGTGCCAGCAGCCAGGTCCCGGGACAGGGGAGCGTCCTTAATTCACCCCTCCACTTT	CASSQVPGQGSVLNSPLHF
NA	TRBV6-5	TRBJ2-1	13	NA	TGTGCCAGCAGTTTCGACAGTGTTTATGAGCAGTTCTTC	CASSFDSVYEQFF
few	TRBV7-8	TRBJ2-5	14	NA	TGTGCCAGCATTGGACAGCACAAACAAGAGACCCAGTACTTC	CASIGQHKQETQYF
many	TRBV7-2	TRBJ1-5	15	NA	TGTGCCAGCAGCCGCAGACTCGCCCGAGATCAGCCCCAGCATTTT	CASSRRLARDQPQHF
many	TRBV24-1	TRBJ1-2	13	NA	TGTGCCACCAGTGGCGGACAGAACTATGGCTACACCTTC	CATSGGQNYGYTF
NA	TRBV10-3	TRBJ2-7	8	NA	TGTGCCATCAGTGAGTCGATCTTC	CAISESIF